What follows are 18 T cell receptor beta chains derived from one specimen sequenced in a study of shared clonotypes between healthy human individuals. TCRdb keeps only in-frame clones here, not all; method: immunoSEQ multiplex PCR. The sample contains approximately 2,300,000 clones, around 93% of which appear only once. The material sequenced was naive CD4+ T cells from PBMCs. Subset given: CD45RA+ positively selected. These receptors were collected from a man younger than 30 in good health. Some clones in this sample may be carry-over from other donors' samples.

For this clone: The sample holds other DNA sequences that translate to the same CDR3. The chain combines TRBV5-1 with TRBJ2-3, with a weak D call TRBD1 (6 bases). V was shortened by 4 bases and J by 2 bases, with 11 bases between the two germline ends. Germline V lookup: CDR1 SGHRS, CDR2 YFSETQ. The CDR3 runs to 14 residues. CDR3 coding DNA: TGCGCCAGCAGCCCGGGGACATCCACAGATACGCAGTATTTT. Translated: CASSPGTSTDTQYF.

Here the CDR3 reads CASSPPPLGGTDTQYF. The CDR3 DNA reads as TGTGCCAGCTCACCACCGCCACTCGGAGGCACAGATACGCAGTATTTT. This chain connects TRBV18 to TRBJ2-3; D gene uncertain. Germline V lookup: CDR1 KGHSH, CDR2 LQKENI. This CDR3 has 16 amino acids. Trimming removed 0 bases from V and 1 base from J, with 11 bases in between.

This chain joins TRBV5-1 and TRBJ2-1; 7 bases match TRBD2. The trim removed 4 bases at V and 6 bases at J, leaving 10 bases unmatched. Germline CDR1 SGHRS, CDR2 YFSETQ. The CDR3 has 15 residues. The CDR3 here is CASSVIGGTANEQFF. The CDR3 region has the DNA TGCGCCAGCAGCGTGATCGGGGGGACCGCCAATGAGCAGTTCTTC.

This chain joins TRBV27 and TRBJ2-1, with a possible D match to TRBD2 (6 bases). Germline V CDR1 and CDR2: MNHEY, SMNVEV (reference sequence). V was trimmed by 2 bases and J by 2 bases, leaving 13 bases between them. This CDR3 has 16 amino acids. The CDR3 DNA reads as TGTGCCAGCAGTTTAGAGTCGGGGGTAACCTACAATGAGCAGTTCTTC. It specifies CASSLESGVTYNEQFF.

The CDR3 DNA reads TGTGCCACCAGCAGAGCTCCAGGGGAGCAGGACGAGCAGTACTTC. Amino acids: CATSRAPGEQDEQYF. This chain uses TRBV15 with TRBJ2-7; possibly TRBD1 for D (6 bases). Looked up from germline, CDR1 is LNHNV and CDR2 is YYDKDF (reference sequence). V was pared by 1 base and J by 5 bases, with 15 bases between. The CDR3 contains 15 residues.

The V and J genes are TRBV18 and TRBJ1-2, with D tentatively TRBD1 (5 bases). Germline CDR1 is KGHSH and CDR2 is LQKENI. The CDR3 extends over 15 amino acids. The V and J ends lost 2 bases and 4 bases respectively, with 14 bases between them. The CDR3 sequence: CASSPNRGETYGYTF. CDR3 nucleotides: TGTGCCAGCTCACCAAATCGGGGGGAAACCTATGGCTACACCTTC.

V usage is TRBV18 and J usage is TRBJ1-5, with D unresolved. Germline values: CDR1 KGHSH, CDR2 LQKENI. The CDR3 is 13 residues long. The ends were cut back, 3 bases at V and 5 bases at J, with 8 bases in the middle. This CDR3 reads CASSPGADQPQHF. The CDR3 DNA follows: TGTGCCAGCTCACCGGGAGCTGATCAGCCCCAGCATTTT.

This chain connects TRBV19 to TRBJ2-2; D call uncertain. The CDR3 spans 15 residues. CDR1 and CDR2 (germline): LNHDA, SQIVND (reference sequence). Trimming took 2 bases from V and 6 from J, leaving 13 bases between them. CDR3: CASSIMPRSPGELFF. CDR3 bases: TGTGCCAGTAGTATAATGCCTCGGTCTCCCGGGGAGCTGTTTTTT.

This rearrangement joins TRBV11-1 to TRBJ2-7, with a weak D call TRBD1 (7 bases). Trimming cost V 4 bases and J 2 bases, with 18 bases left between them. The CDR3 extends over 16 amino acids. Germline V CDR1 and CDR2: SGHAT, FQDESV (reference sequence). The CDR3 DNA reads TGTGCCAGCAGCTCACGACAGGGAAGGACTACCTACGAGCAGTACTTC. Translated, it gives CASSSRQGRTTYEQYF.

The CDR3 loop is CAISDVSGFPIEGYTF. CDR3 in DNA: TGTGCCATCAGTGACGTCTCTGGCTTTCCAATAGAGGGCTACACCTTC. The chain couples TRBV10-3 to TRBJ1-2; D is unresolved. The CDR3 loop spans 16 amino acids. Germline V gene sequence: CDR1 ENHRY, CDR2 SYGVKD. Trimming removed 3 bases from V and 8 bases from J, with 22 bases in between.

The chain recombines TRBV7-2 with TRBJ2-5; D is uncertain. Trimming shortened V by 5 bases and J by 5 bases, and 9 bases separated the two germline ends. This CDR3 region has 12 residues. Germline V CDR1 and CDR2: SGHTA, FQGNSA. CDR3 DNA sequence: TGTGCCAGCAGCGAAACGACCGAGACCCAGTACTTC. Its translation: CASSETTETQYF.

The chain uses TRBV10-3 and TRBJ1-1; no firm D call. Per germline, CDR1 ENHRY and CDR2 SYGVKD. V lost 5 bases, J lost 3 bases, and 10 bases lay in between. The CDR3 covers 13 residues. CDR3 sequence: CAISFTTHTEAFF. The CDR3 DNA reads TGTGCCATCAGTTTTACGACACACACTGAAGCTTTCTTT.

The chain uses TRBV15 and TRBJ2-6; D is perhaps TRBD2 (5 bases). Per the germline V gene, CDR1 is LNHNV and CDR2 is YYDKDF (reference sequence). Trimming removed 1 base from V and 4 bases from J, with 8 bases in between. The CDR3 is made up of 15 amino acids. The DNA for the CDR3 is TGTGCCACCAGCAGAGTTGGACTGGGGGCCAACGTCCTGACTTTC. Translating it yields CATSRVGLGANVLTF.

Of note for this clone: Other DNA sequences in this specimen translate into the identical CDR3. The J gene is TRBJ2-3, the V gene TRBV5-6, with 8 bases fitting TRBD2. From germline, CDR1 is SGHDT and CDR2 YYEEEE. V shed 2 bases and J 4 bases; nucleotides not matched to a gene: 0. This CDR3 contains 13 residues. The CDR3 protein is CASSFGGADTQYF. CDR3 coding DNA: TGTGCCAGCAGCTTCGGGGGGGCAGATACGCAGTATTTT. Together with reference TRBV5-6 and TRBJ2-3, the CDR3 gives the full variable domain: DAGVTQSPTHLIKTRGQQVTLRCSPKSGHDTVSWYQQALGQGPQFIFQYYEEEERQRGNFPDRFSGHQFPNYSSELNVNALLLGDSALYLCASSFGGADTQYFGPGTRLTVL.

The chain uses TRBV15 and TRBJ2-7, with TRBD2 as a possible D gene (6 bases). The CDR3 covers 15 residues. Trimming stripped 0 bases from V and 1 base from J, with 10 bases between. Germline V gene lookup returns CDR1 LNHNV and CDR2 YYDKDF (reference sequence). The CDR3 protein is CATSRERLESYEQYF. CDR3 sequence (DNA): TGTGCCACCAGCAGAGAGAGACTAGAATCCTACGAGCAGTACTTC.

Worth noting for this clone: Within the sample, other DNA sequences also encode this same CDR3. This chain connects TRBV9 to TRBJ2-1, with TRBD2 identical over 9 bases. The V gene's germline CDR1 is SGDLS and CDR2 YYNGEE. V shed 2 bases and J 2 bases; nucleotides not matched to a gene: 5. CDR3 size: 16 residues. The CDR3 nucleotides are TGTGCCAGCAGCGTGGGGCTAGCGGGAACCTACAATGAGCAGTTCTTC. Translated, it gives CASSVGLAGTYNEQFF.

The chain links TRBV18 to TRBJ1-1; D is ambiguous. V was trimmed by 0 bases and J by 1 base, leaving 9 bases between them. Germline V CDR1 and CDR2: KGHSH, LQKENI. The CDR3 is 15 residues long. The CDR3 reads CASSPPLGQNTEAFF. Here the CDR3 DNA reads TGTGCCAGCTCACCACCCCTAGGCCAGAACACTGAAGCTTTCTTT. Filled out from reference TRBV18 and TRBJ1-1, the complete variable domain reads NAGVMQNPRHLVRRRGQEARLRCSPMKGHSHVYWYRQLPEEGLKFMVYLQKENIIDESGMPKERFSAEFPKEGPSILRIQQVVRGDSAAYFCASSPPLGQNTEAFFGQGTRLTVV.

This clone is a singleton in its sample. The CDR3 nucleotides read TGCGCCAGCAGCGGCCGACTAGCGGGAGGGCCCCATGAGCAGTTCTTC. Translating it yields CASSGRLAGGPHEQFF. The chain employs TRBV5-1 and TRBJ2-1; TRBD2 matches at 14 bases. CDR1 is SGHRS, CDR2 YFSETQ, per germline. The CDR3 length is 16 residues. The trim removed 4 bases at V and 8 bases at J, leaving 8 bases unmatched.